The next 28 T cell receptor beta chains were all read from a single sample in a study of CD8 T cells in Susac syndrome. An input of 0.5 to 1 ug of RNA was subjected to reverse transcription using random hexamers. TCRdb re-called the immunoSEQ multiplex PCR reads with MiXCR, one entry per CDR3 protein. This sample has around 59,000 distinct CDR3 sequences, with approximately 90% found just once. Sequencing was performed on CD8+ T cells from PBMCs. Every receptor here comes from a human donor in good health.

The chain carries TRBV20-1 and TRBJ2-1; D gene unclear. The CDR3 length is 15 residues. The V gene lost 6 bases and the J gene lost 0 bases, with 15 bases spanning the gap. From germline, CDR1 is DFQATT and CDR2 SNEGSKA (reference sequence). Here the CDR3 reads CSATLSASSYNEQFF. In nucleotides, the CDR3 is TGCAGTGCCACCCTCAGTGCGAGCTCCTACAATGAGCAGTTCTTC.

V is TRBV27 and J is TRBJ1-1; TRBD1 agrees at 7 bases. With V trimmed by 1 base and J by 2 bases, 10 bases remained unmatched. The CDR3 runs to 17 residues. Germline CDR1 reads MNHEY; CDR2 reads SMNVEV (reference sequence). CDR3 bases: TGTGCCAGCAGTTTATTCTCCGGACAGGCTATTAACACTGAAGCTTTCTTT. This translates into CASSLFSGQAINTEAFF.

The chain uses TRBV19 and TRBJ1-5, with D uncertain. With 1 base removed from V and 0 bases from J, the gap between germline ends came to 13 bases. The CDR3 totals 17 residues. Germline CDR1 LNHDA, CDR2 SQIVND (reference sequence). Here the CDR3 DNA reads TGTGCCAGTAGTATAGCGAGGACGGCCTATAGCAATCAGCCCCAGCATTTT. Amino acid sequence: CASSIARTAYSNQPQHF.

The V and J genes are TRBV19 and TRBJ1-1; D may be TRBD1 (6 bases). V shed 0 bases and J shed 0 bases, with 11 bases lying between them. Germline V gene lookup returns CDR1 LNHDA and CDR2 SQIVND (reference sequence). The CDR3 length is 16 residues. The CDR3 sequence: CASSIDSGHLNTEAFF. The CDR3 DNA follows: TGTGCCAGTAGTATAGATTCGGGACACCTGAACACTGAAGCTTTCTTT.

The chain uses TRBV4-3 and TRBJ1-4; D is possibly TRBD1 (6 bases). CDR3 length equals 18 residues. The V end was cut by 4 bases, the J end by 1 base, with 19 bases between. In germline, CDR1 is LGHNA, CDR2 YSLEER. CDR3: CASSPTLPGVVTNEKLFF. The CDR3 DNA sequence: TGCGCCAGCAGCCCGACCCTTCCAGGGGTCGTAACTAATGAAAAACTGTTTTTT.

This rearrangement joins TRBV24-1 to TRBJ2-3, with 11 bases lining up with TRBD2. CDR3 length: 18 amino acids. V dropped 3 bases and J dropped 4; count of bases not matched to a gene: 11. Per germline, CDR1 KGHDR and CDR2 SFDVKD. The CDR3 reads CATSDNPGLAVWADTQYF. As DNA, the CDR3 is TGTGCCACCAGTGATAACCCGGGACTAGCGGTATGGGCAGATACGCAGTATTTT.

This clonotype was recorded a few times. This chain links TRBV3-1 with TRBJ2-7; 8 positions agree with TRBD1. Trimming took 3 bases from V and 5 from J; bases not matched to a gene: 9. The length of the CDR3 is 15 residues. The germline CDR1 and CDR2 sequences are LGHDT and YNNKEL (reference sequence). The CDR3 loop reads CASSQAGQGSHEQYF. DNA of the CDR3: TGTGCCAGCAGCCAGGCCGGACAGGGTTCCCACGAGCAGTACTTC.

This chain connects TRBV7-9 to TRBJ2-3; 12 bases match TRBD2. This CDR3 region has 17 residues. The germline V gene has CDR1 SEHNR and CDR2 FQNEAQ (reference sequence). The V and J ends lost 5 bases and 0 bases, in that order; junction bases with no gene match: 6. The CDR3 spells CASSPRLAGVSTDTQYF. CDR3 DNA sequence: TGTGCCAGCAGCCCTAGACTAGCGGGGGTAAGCACAGATACGCAGTATTTT.

The chain uses TRBV4-3 and TRBJ2-3; no reliable D call. The CDR3 is 17 amino acids. The ends were cut back, 0 bases at V and 0 bases at J, with 13 bases in the middle. Germline CDR1 and CDR2: LGHNA and YSLEER. The CDR3 region is CASSQDSSRASTDTQYF. CDR3 DNA: TGCGCCAGCAGCCAAGACTCGTCAAGGGCTAGCACAGATACGCAGTATTTT.

The rearrangement joins TRBV5-6 to TRBJ2-3; D gene unclear. The CDR3 spans 13 residues. The ends were cut back, 0 bases at V and 5 bases at J, with 7 bases in the middle. Germline V lookup: CDR1 SGHDT, CDR2 YYEEEE. DNA of the CDR3: TGTGCCAGCAGCTTGGGGTGGGGAGATACGCAGTATTTT. The encoded protein is CASSLGWGDTQYF.

This clonotype came up once. This sequence joins TRBV25-1 and TRBJ2-7; TRBD2 is a possible D gene (5 bases). CDR1 and CDR2 from the germline V gene are MGHDK and SYGVNS. Deletions cut 2 bases from V and 6 bases from J, with 14 bases between. The CDR3 is made up of 14 amino acids. The CDR3 DNA follows: TGTGCCAGCAGTGAAGAGGGAATGATACGCGAGCAGTACTTC. Its protein is CASSEEGMIREQYF.

The J gene is TRBJ2-6, the V gene TRBV19; D is undetermined. The CDR3 sequence is 15 residues long. CDR1 is LNHDA and CDR2 is SQIVND in the germline V gene (reference sequence). V was clipped by 3 bases and J by 1 base, with 7 bases between them. CDR3 in DNA: TGTGCCAGTAGTATGGGGAAGTCTGGGGCCAACGTCCTGACTTTC. This codes for CASSMGKSGANVLTF.

Regarding this clonotype: At one of its ends the junction is not consistent with the germline gene, which may arise from a read error. V gene TRBV9 combines with J gene TRBJ2-6; D is possibly TRBD1 or TRBD2 (5 bases each). CDR1 SGDLS and CDR2 YYNGEE come from the germline V gene. CDR3 length equals 17 residues. The CDR3 DNA sequence: TGTGCCAGCAGCGTATTCGGGGCAGCCTCTGGGGTCAACGTCCTGACTTTC. Translation: CASSVFGAASGVNVLTF.

The rearrangement uses TRBV27 and TRBJ2-1; 9 nucleotides align to TRBD1. This CDR3 is built from 18 residues. V lost 6 bases and J lost 3; bases outside the gene matches: 15. Germline-derived CDR1 and CDR2 are MNHEY and SMNVEV (reference sequence). Here the CDR3 DNA reads TGTGCCAGCAGCCCTCTTCCTGGGGGACAGGGAGTCTACAATGAGCAGTTCTTC. It translates to CASSPLPGGQGVYNEQFF.

The chain carries TRBV7-6 and TRBJ2-7, with 8 bases that match TRBD1. J lost 7 bases, V lost 2 bases, and 10 bases had no gene match. CDR3 length: 15 amino acids. Per the germline V gene, CDR1 is SGHVS and CDR2 is FNYEAQ. The CDR3 DNA sequence: TGTGCCAGCAGCTTAAGAGTGACAGGGGACGGGGAGCAGTACTTC. Translated, it gives CASSLRVTGDGEQYF.

J is TRBJ2-3 and V is TRBV24-1, with unresolved D. Germline V gene sequence: CDR1 KGHDR, CDR2 SFDVKD. CDR3 length: 12 amino acids. V was pared by 9 bases and J by 0 bases, with 6 bases between. This CDR3 reads CATSDSTDTQYF. CDR3 sequence (DNA): TGTGCCACCTCCGACAGCACAGATACGCAGTATTTT.

To note about this clonotype: Germline is not matched at one junction end, which may reflect a read error. This rearrangement joins TRBV7-9 to TRBJ2-7; D may correspond to TRBD1 or TRBD2 (5 bases each). Germline CDR1 and CDR2: SEHNR and FQNEAQ (reference sequence). CDR3 length: 12 residues. The CDR3 sequence: CANSPPGLEQYF. The CDR3 DNA sequence: TGTGCCAACAGCCCCCCGGGGCTGGAGCAGTACTTC.

This clonotype was seen more than once but under ten times. This rearrangement joins TRBV15 to TRBJ2-7; weak D call: TRBD1 (5 bases). The V end lost 0 bases, the J end lost 0 bases, and 9 bases lay between the germline ends. Germline V gives CDR1 LNHNV, CDR2 YYDKDF (reference sequence). This CDR3 spans 15 amino acids. CDR3: CATSRDRQSSYEQYF. CDR3 sequence (DNA): TGTGCCACCAGCAGAGATAGACAGAGCTCCTACGAGCAGTACTTC.

V is TRBV4-1 and J is TRBJ2-7; 9 bases are a match to TRBD1. Trimming took 4 bases from V and 6 from J; bases not matched to a gene: 7. CDR3 length equals 14 residues. Germline V gene data show CDR1 as MGHRA and CDR2 as YSYEKL. CDR3 sequence (DNA): TGCGCCAGCAGCCTCCGGGACAGGGCCTCCGAGCAGTACTTC. Amino acid sequence: CASSLRDRASEQYF.

This chain joins TRBV27 and TRBJ2-2; TRBD2 matches 9 bases. V lost 6 bases and J lost 5; bases outside the gene matches: 7. This CDR3 spans 15 amino acids. CDR1 and CDR2 from the germline V gene are MNHEY and SMNVEV (reference sequence). CDR3 sequence reads: CASSGGGGKTGELFF. The CDR3 region has the DNA TGTGCCAGCAGCGGCGGGGGGGGAAAGACCGGGGAGCTGTTTTTT.

V is TRBV6-1 and J is TRBJ2-7; D possibly matches TRBD1 or TRBD2 (7 bases each). The CDR3 loop spans 17 amino acids. Trimming cost V 8 bases and J 2 bases, with 25 bases left between them. Germline V gives CDR1 MNHNS, CDR2 SASEGT. Written as DNA, the CDR3 is TGTGCCAGCGGGGCTAGCGGTACCGGGACAGATACCTACGAGCAGTACTTC. This encodes CASGASGTGTDTYEQYF.

V and J are TRBV12-3 or TRBV12-4 and TRBJ1-2; D gene uncertain. This CDR3 contains 16 residues. The ends were cut back, 2 bases at V and 8 bases at J, with 21 bases in the middle. CDR3 region: CASSLWSSWSRRGYTF. CDR3 coding DNA: TGTGCCAGCAGTTTATGGTCCTCTTGGTCTCGGAGAGGCTACACCTTC.

This clonotype was seen a single time. V and J are TRBV5-6 and TRBJ1-5; the D is unclear. The germline V gene has CDR1 SGHDT and CDR2 YYEEEE. V gave up 3 bases and J gave up 0 bases, with 13 bases separating them. This CDR3 has 16 residues. CDR3 region: CASSSAGQYSNQPQHF. CDR3 coding DNA: TGTGCCAGCAGCTCCGCCGGGCAATATAGCAATCAGCCCCAGCATTTT.

This clonotype was picked up one time. CDR3 residues: CASSQEATSLTDTQYF. In nucleotides, the CDR3 is TGCGCCAGCAGCCAAGAAGCCACTAGCTTAACAGATACGCAGTATTTT. The V and J genes are TRBV4-1 and TRBJ2-3; the D gene is possibly TRBD2 (6 bases). V lost 0 bases, J lost 3 bases, and 13 bases lay in between. The CDR3 extends over 16 amino acids. Germline values: CDR1 MGHRA, CDR2 YSYEKL.

This chain joins TRBV6-5 and TRBJ2-1; 7 bases agree with TRBD1. V was pared by 4 bases and J by 2 bases, with 8 bases of the junction left unmatched. The CDR3 is 16 amino acids. Germline V CDR1 and CDR2: MNHEY, SVGAGI. The CDR3 here is CASSLSGTEAYNEQFF. The CDR3 nucleotides read TGTGCCAGCAGTTTATCCGGGACAGAAGCCTACAATGAGCAGTTCTTC.

This clonotype has a single count. The gene calls are TRBV28 and TRBJ2-1; 11 bases are a match to TRBD2. With V trimmed by 3 bases and J by 4 bases, 14 bases remained unmatched. CDR1 and CDR2 from the germline V gene are MDHEN and SYDVKM. The CDR3 is 19 residues long. CDR3 in DNA: TGTGCCAGCAGTTTCCCCTACCTAGCGGGGGGAGCGATGTACAATGAGCAGTTCTTC. It codes for CASSFPYLAGGAMYNEQFF.

The rearrangement joins TRBV15 to TRBJ2-1, with D perhaps given as TRBD1 or TRBD2 (5 bases each). Trimming shortened V by 0 bases and J by 8 bases, and 14 bases separated the two germline ends. CDR3 length: 15 residues. Germline V CDR1 and CDR2: LNHNV, YYDKDF (reference sequence). CDR3 bases: TGTGCCACCAGCAGAGAATATGGGGGTACTTATGAGCAGTTCTTC. It yields the protein CATSREYGGTYEQFF.

V gene TRBV6-1 combines with J gene TRBJ2-2; D gene uncertain. This CDR3 contains 16 residues. From germline, CDR1 is MNHNS and CDR2 SASEGT. Trimming cost V 7 bases and J 6 bases, with 21 bases left between them. Here the CDR3 DNA reads TGTGCCAGCACGAGCTTAAGACCCGCAGGCGCCGGGGAGCTGTTTTTT. It is translated as CASTSLRPAGAGELFF.